The sequence of this T cell receptor beta chain was determined in a study of identical twins. Study-wide points: In monozygotic twins, models underestimated the sharing of out-of-frame TCR alpha. Fewer insertions were carried by abundant cord blood beta clonotypes, but none was seen in memory repertoires.

One entry per CDR3 protein, called by TCRdb with MiXCR from the 5' RACE reads. The repertoire holds 1.5 million to 2 million distinct CDR3 sequences, with less than 40% as singletons. V shed 5 bases and J shed 3 bases, with 8 bases lying between them. The CDR3 loop spans 13 amino acids. Germline assignment: CDR1 DFQATT and CDR2 SNEGSKA (reference sequence). The sample holds many counts of this clonotype. As yet, its antigen is unknown. The V gene is TRBV20-1, the J gene TRBJ1-6; no clear D. This receptor was identified in a newborn girl in good health. Sequences were obtained from cord blood. CDR3 DNA sequence: TGCAGTGCTCTCCGGGACTATAATTCACCCCTCCACTTT. Protein product: CSALRDYNSPLHF.